These T cell receptor beta chains were read from a single sample in a study of graft-versus-host responses after intestinal transplantation. TCRdb's copy holds only in-frame clones and misses some; the assay was immunoSEQ multiplex PCR. The sample holds 65,000 to 85,000 clones; about nine tenths are singletons and the top ten take over 7%. The antigens of these receptors remain unknown. This specimen was unstimulated CD8+ T cells sorted from spleen or lymph node cells, taken before transplant. The receptor set was obtained from a human donor who was the organ donor for an intestinal transplant. Each CDR3 is given with its conserved first and last residue. D genes are given only for firm matches. Clone size is given for some rows only: seen once, a few or many times, or a class if the clone is expanded.

TRBD2,TRBJ2-7,TRBV27,.,TGTGCCAGCAGCGCCGGGACTAGCGGGTACGAGCAGTACTTC,CASSAGTSGYEQYF
TRBD2,TRBJ2-7,TRBV9,few,TGTGCCAGCAGCGTAGGAGCGGGGTACGAGCAGTACTTC,CASSVGAGYEQYF
.,TRBJ1-5,TRBV7-9,.,TGTGCCAGCAGCTTAGCCTTAGATCAGCCCCAGCATTTT,CASSLALDQPQHF
TRBD1,TRBJ1-1,TRBV7-2,.,TGTGCCAGCAGCCCTGGACAGGGCTACGCGCCTGAAGCTTTCTTT,CASSPGQGYAPEAFF
.,TRBJ2-1,TRBV7-9,.,TGTGCCAGCAGCTTAGCGGGGGTGTCCTACAATGAGCAGTTCTTC,CASSLAGVSYNEQFF
.,TRBJ2-2,TRBV9,.,TGTGCCAGCAGCAAGGGCACCGGGGAGCTGTTTTTT,CASSKGTGELFF
.,TRBJ1-2,TRBV19,.,TGTGCCAGCACTCACGGCGGGGATGGCTACACCTTC,CASTHGGDGYTF
TRBD1,TRBJ1-4,TRBV2,.,TGTGCCAGCAGTACCCCGCGCAGGGGGCCAGATGGGAATGAAAAACTGTTTTTT,CASSTPRRGPDGNEKLFF
TRBD1,TRBJ1-1,TRBV6-6,.,TGTGCCATCGGGACAGGGGACGTGAACACTGAAGCTTTCTTT,CAIGTGDVNTEAFF
.,TRBJ1-1,TRBV19,.,TGTGCCAGTGCACATTTAGGGGTTTATACTGAAGCTTTCTTT,CASAHLGVYTEAFF
.,TRBJ2-5,TRBV5-6,.,TGTGCCAGCAGCTTGGCCTACGGGGAGGCCCAGTACTTC,CASSLAYGEAQYF
.,TRBJ2-7,TRBV7-3,.,TGTGCCAGCAGCTCGAACTCAGGGGACGAGCAGTACTTC,CASSSNSGDEQYF
.,TRBJ2-5,TRBV7-3,.,TGTGCCAGCAGCATGGACAGTCAAGAGACCCAGTACTTC,CASSMDSQETQYF
TRBD1,TRBJ1-2,TRBV6-1,.,TGTGCCAGCACTTTGACAGGGATTCATGGCTACACCTTC,CASTLTGIHGYTF
TRBD2,TRBJ2-5,TRBV6-5,.,TGTGCCAGCAGTTACCTAGCGGGGGAGGAGACCCAGTACTTC,CASSYLAGEETQYF
TRBD1,TRBJ2-7,TRBV11-2,.,TGTGCCAGCAGCTCCCGGGACAGGGGGGTGTACGAGCAGTACTTC,CASSSRDRGVYEQYF
.,TRBJ1-6,TRBV30,.,TGTGCCTGGACCCAGGGGTTCGGGAATTCACCCCTCCACTTT,CAWTQGFGNSPLHF
.,TRBJ1-2,TRBV28,.,TGTGCCAGCAGTCCCCCGATAGATTACGGCGATGTCTATGGCTACACCTTC,CASSPPIDYGDVYGYTF
.,TRBJ1-3,TRBV11-2,.,TGTGCCAGCAGCCCCTCATACGGCTCTGGAAACACCATATATTTT,CASSPSYGSGNTIYF
.,TRBJ2-7,TRBV19,.,TGTGCCAGTATCAAGTCGAGGGCGTTTTCCTACGAGCAGTACTTC,CASIKSRAFSYEQYF
TRBD1,TRBJ1-5,TRBV23-1,.,TGCGCCAGCAGTCAACCTCGGTCTCCGGGACAGATCAATCAGCCCCAGCATTTT,CASSQPRSPGQINQPQHF
.,TRBJ2-3,TRBV6-5,.,TGTGCCAGCAGTTACTCGTACGCGAGCACAGATACGCAGTATTTT,CASSYSYASTDTQYF
.,TRBJ2-2,TRBV27,.,TGTGCCAGCAGTTTCCTCGGGGAGCTGTTTTTT,CASSFLGELFF
TRBD1,TRBJ1-2,TRBV10-3,.,TGTGCCATCAGTGACCACGACAGGGGCTATGGCTACACCTTC,CAISDHDRGYGYTF
.,TRBJ1-1,TRBV5-6,.,TGTGCCAGCAGCTTTGGACAGATGAACACTGAAGCTTTCTTT,CASSFGQMNTEAFF
.,TRBJ2-7,TRBV11-2,.,TGTGCCAGCAGCTTCGGGGGAATGAGCTCCTACGAGCAGTACTTC,CASSFGGMSSYEQYF
.,TRBJ1-6,TRBV28,.,TGTGCCAGCAGTTTACCCACCAGCTCCTATAATTCACCCCTCCACTTT,CASSLPTSSYNSPLHF
.,TRBJ1-1,TRBV5-3,few,TGTGCCAGAAGCATACCGAGGAAGAACACTGAAGCTTTCTTT,CARSIPRKNTEAFF
.,TRBJ1-1,TRBV27,.,TGTGCCAGCAGCCGGGGCAGCTCCCCTGAAGCTTTCTTT,CASSRGSSPEAFF
TRBD1,TRBJ1-6,TRBV7-2,.,TGTGCCAGCAGTTACGGGACAGGGGTTAATTCACCCCTCCACTTT,CASSYGTGVNSPLHF
.,TRBJ1-1,TRBV30,.,TGTGCCTGGAGTGTCGGGGGACCTGAAGCTTTCTTT,CAWSVGGPEAFF
TRBD1,TRBJ1-1,TRBV6-1,.,TGTGCCAGCAGTAAGACAGGGACCTACACTGAAGCTTTCTTT,CASSKTGTYTEAFF
TRBD2,TRBJ2-5,TRBV7-7,.,TGTGCCAGCAGCCTACTAGCGGGAGAGCAAGAGACCCAGTACTTC,CASSLLAGEQETQYF
.,TRBJ2-6,TRBV28,few,TGTGCCAGCAGTTTTCTGGGCAGCGACTCTGGGGCCAACGTCCTGACTTTC,CASSFLGSDSGANVLTF
.,TRBJ2-3,TRBV9,few,TGTGCCAGCAGCCCCCGTTCGTACACAGATACGCAGTATTTT,CASSPRSYTDTQYF
TRBD1,TRBJ2-1,TRBV5-6,.,TGTGCCAGCAGCGGCGCCGGGACAGGGCTCCACAATGAGCAGTTCTTC,CASSGAGTGLHNEQFF
.,TRBJ2-5,TRBV7-3,.,TGTGCCAGCAGCTTAGGTCCCGCGGAGACCCAGTACTTC,CASSLGPAETQYF
.,TRBJ1-1,TRBV10-3,.,TGTGCCATCACCCATCAACTGAACACTGAAGCTTTCTTT,CAITHQLNTEAFF
.,TRBJ2-7,TRBV6-5,.,TGTGCCAGCCGTAAGTGGGGGGTCTACGAGCAGTACTTC,CASRKWGVYEQYF
.,TRBJ1-5,TRBV7-9,.,TGTGCCAGCAGCTTAGGAGGGTGGCAGGATAGCAATCAGCCCCAGCATTTT,CASSLGGWQDSNQPQHF
TRBD1,TRBJ1-3,TRBV25-1,.,TGTGCCAGCAGTGACCCCGGGACAGGGAGAAACACCATATATTTT,CASSDPGTGRNTIYF
TRBD1,TRBJ1-2,TRBV4-1,.,TGCGCCAGCAGCCAGACAGGGGCCTATGGCTACACCTTC,CASSQTGAYGYTF
.,TRBJ2-7,TRBV4-1,once,TGCGCCAGCAGCCCCCAAGAGGCCTACGAGCAGTACTTC,CASSPQEAYEQYF
.,TRBJ2-7,TRBV5-4,.,TGTGCCAGCAGCTTGGGGCAGTACGAGCAGTACTTC,CASSLGQYEQYF